This T cell receptor beta chain derives from a study of CD8+ T cells in alopecia areata (dated 2018 in TCRdb). Regarding the study in general: The treated patients took part in an open-label pilot trial in which moderate-to-severe alopecia areata was treated with oral tofacitinib at 5 to 10 mg twice daily. Biopsies were taken from tofacitinib-treated patients at baseline and at 4 and 24 weeks of treatment, and a later scalp biopsy was taken in several of the tofacitinib-treated patients. To study T cell clonal expansion in alopecia areata, the researchers applied high-throughput TCRbeta sequencing to both the C3H/HeJ mouse model and human patients. The SALT score, which quantifies the percentage of affected scalp surface area, was used to measure disease severity in treated patients. In humans, TCRbeta sequencing was performed on scalp tissue and on sorted CD4+ and CD8+ peripheral blood T cells from healthy controls and from patients with patchy or totalis/universalis alopecia areata. RNA came from the PAXgene miRNA kit for fixed scalp, the miRNeasy kit for PBMCs, and the RNeasy kit for mouse skin. Tofacitinib was given for 6 to 18 months, followed by 6 months of follow-up off drug to assess delayed response and recurrence. Clonality in the scalp was compared among normal scalp (n=4), patchy alopecia areata scalp (n=8), and alopecia totalis/universalis scalp (n=8). TCRbeta CDR3 regions were amplified by immunoSEQ multiplex PCR with 35 Vbeta forward and 13 Jbeta reverse primers. Broader findings and caveats from the paper: Tofacitinib significantly decreased scalp clonality and the number of expanded CD8+ clones among the top 100 scalp clones. TCR sequences shared between patients were less clear than in mice, possibly partly because of HLA diversity in the patient population. Resident alphabeta T cells in normal human skin are also sequenced, complicating scalp TCR repertoire analysis, unlike mouse skin dominated by gammadelta T cells. The treated cohort was small, with a single nonresponder, so links between baseline CD8+ expansion and response need larger studies. Compared with normal scalp, lesional scalp had higher clonality and more expanded CD8+ clones, particularly in alopecia totalis/universalis, a pattern that suggests antigenic drive. During tofacitinib treatment, many expanded lesional clones remained in scalp and blood, and this persistence may partly explain relapse after treatment is stopped.

The library was made by the immunoSEQ multiplex PCR assay. RNA was extracted from all samples and reverse transcribed into cDNA as template for TCR sequencing. First-strand cDNA was synthesized using SuperScript III with a 2:1 mix of oligo-dT and random hexamers. A synthetic immune receptor repertoire was used to assess amplification bias, and residual bias was removed computationally. The authors' analysis ran thus. After raw reads were preprocessed to remove errors, the CDR3 was defined following IMGT conventions as running from the conserved cysteine to phenylalanine. To get clonality, Shannon entropy was normalized by log2 of the number of productive unique TCRs and the result was subtracted from 1. Whether scalp clones were CD4 or CD8 was inferred by matching scalp TCRbeta sequences against CD4 and CD8 repertoires sorted from blood. TCRdb limited this immuneACCESS table to in-frame rearrangements with V and J called. A share of clones is missing; checked studies link under half to unresolved V genes, and the rest is unexplained. V and J calls and clone size follow that table, whereas D and trimming were derived from the DNA. The sample data list a few hundred thousand clones, and 60% of these were observed just once. Together, the top ten hold 0.9% to 0.95% of the sample.

The treatment or condition label, as the study defines it: oral pan-JAK inhibitor, 5-10 mg twice daily. Peripheral blood and lesional scalp punch biopsies were obtained from patients with alopecia areata. After PBMCs were isolated by density centrifugation and stained for CD3, CD4 and CD8, a FACSAria was used to sort CD4+ and CD8+ T cells. Turning to this clone: Its antigen remains undetermined. The sample holds no much larger clone one base away, and base qualities are not on file.

This TCR was recovered from a human donor with alopecia areata. The source material was CD4+ T cells sorted from blood, sampled at week 52, from a patient treated with tofacitinib.

In nucleotide form, the sequence is TGCGCCAGCAGCTTGGTCCTAGCGGGGGGAGGAGAGACCCAGTACTTC. The resulting protein is CASSLVLAGGGETQYF. The rearrangement combines TRBV5-1 with TRBJ2-5; 11 nucleotides in the junction match TRBD2. The CDR3 has 16 amino acids, counting the end cysteine and phenylalanine. The read is trimmed to its CDR3 DNA, 48 bases read in frame from base 1. Clipping removes 0 bases from V and 4 bases from J, with 5 as the unmatched junction base count. The germline V gene encodes CDR1 SGHRS and CDR2 YFSETQ.